This T cell receptor (beta chain) was captured in a study of technical replicates of blood from a handful of donors. The table came from immunoSEQ multiplex PCR; TCRdb's copy has only in-frame clones and leaves some out. Here the sample spans around 80,000 clones, roughly 93% being singletons. Sequenced sample: T cells isolated from PBMCs. The TCR sequence derives from a human donor in good health.

The CDR3 loop is CASSSRGEQYF. Written as DNA, the CDR3 is TGTGCCAGCAGTTCAAGGGGCGAGCAGTACTTC. This chain joins TRBV28 and TRBJ2-7, with D possibly being TRBD1 (5 bases). The CDR3 is made up of 11 amino acids. Germline V gene sequence: CDR1 MDHEN, CDR2 SYDVKM. Deletions cut 4 bases from V and 6 bases from J, with 7 bases between.